What follows is one T cell receptor beta chain and its context. This sample stems from a study of blood T cell repertoires in COVID-19. Study-level information: The origin of the acute and convalescent COVID-19 samples was the United States, Italy and Spain. PBMCs, B-cell-depleted T cells, or T cells were the source of the cDNA or gDNA that made up the material.

Germline V gives CDR1 SGHNT, CDR2 YYREEE (reference sequence). The ends lost 4 bases at V and 3 bases at J; junction bases unmatched: 9. The CDR3 has 15 amino acids. Sequenced by immunoSEQ multiplex PCR; TCRdb stores in-frame clones only, minus some. Seen here are over 100,000 clones, roughly 80% observed once, and the top ten hold 15% to 20%. This clonotype was obtained from an older woman with acute or convalescent COVID-19. The sequenced sample consisted of peripheral blood. V is TRBV5-4 and J is TRBJ2-7, with TRBD1 matching over 8 bases. The CDR3 region is CASSKPQGESYEQYF. The DNA for the CDR3 is TGTGCCAGCAGCAAGCCACAGGGGGAAAGCTACGAGCAGTACTTC.